The 18 T cell receptor beta chains below come from one sample, sequenced in a study of tumor-infiltrating lymphocytes in oesophageal squamous cell carcinoma. TCRdb fed the PCR reads into MiXCR, producing one record per CDR3 protein. This sample has about 12,000 distinct CDR3 sequences; 50% to 65% occur once, and the top ten carry less than 35%. Sequencing was carried out using esophageal tumor tissue. The receptors stem from a female donor with esophageal squamous cell carcinoma.

The genes are TRBV2 and TRBJ2-5; D perhaps matches TRBD1 (5 bases). The CDR3 length is 12 residues. Germline CDR1 is SNHLY and CDR2 is FYNNEI. V was clipped by 6 bases and J by 0 bases, with 5 bases between them. For the CDR3, the DNA is TGTGCCAGCAGACAGGACCAAGAGACCCAGTACTTC. Encoded protein: CASRQDQETQYF. Drawing the rest from reference TRBV2 and TRBJ2-5, the complete variable domain is EPEVTQTPSHQVTQMGQEVILRCVPISNHLYFYWYRQILGQKVEFLVSFYNNEISEKSEIFDDQFSVERPDGSNFTLKIRSTKLEDSAMYFCASRQDQETQYFGPGTRLLVL.

The chain joins TRBV7-2 to TRBJ2-1; D may be TRBD2 (6 bases). Germline V gene lookup returns CDR1 SGHTA and CDR2 FQGNSA. Between the trimmed V and J ends, which lost 1 base and 5 bases, there was a span of 9 bases. This CDR3 has 14 amino acids. CDR3 sequence (DNA): TGTGCCAGCAGCTTAGGCCGGGGGAACAATGAGCAGTTCTTC. It translates to CASSLGRGNNEQFF. Variable domain in full (rest from reference TRBV7-2 and TRBJ2-1): GAGVSQSPSNKVTEKGKDVELRCDPISGHTALYWYRQSLGQGLEFLIYFQGNSAPDKSGLPSDRFSAERTGGSVSTLTIQRTQQEDSAVYLCASSLGRGNNEQFFGPGTRLTVL.

This clonotype has at least ten counts. J is TRBJ2-3 and V is TRBV4-2, with a possible D match to TRBD1 (5 bases). V was clipped by 2 bases and J by 1 base, with 16 bases between them. The CDR3 is 17 residues long. Germline-derived CDR1 and CDR2 are LGHNA and YNFKEQ. CDR3 sequence reads: CASSQNLLGAGTDTQYF. Here the CDR3 DNA reads TGTGCCAGCAGCCAAAATCTCCTAGGGGCTGGCACAGATACGCAGTATTTT.

V gene TRBV7-2 combines with J gene TRBJ2-5, with D maybe TRBD1 (6 bases). This CDR3 contains 16 residues. CDR1 and CDR2 (germline): SGHTA, FQGNSA. V lost 5 bases, J lost 2 bases, and 18 bases lay in between. As DNA, the CDR3 is TGTGCCAGCAGCAACCCAAGGACAGCCGGTCAAGAGACCCAGTACTTC. As protein: CASSNPRTAGQETQYF.

The sample holds a few counts of this clonotype. The chain joins TRBV10-3 to TRBJ2-5; possibly TRBD1 or TRBD2 for D (5 bases each). V was cut by 6 bases and J by 3 bases, with 14 bases left in between. The CDR3 sequence is 14 residues long. Germline-derived CDR1 and CDR2 are ENHRY and SYGVKD. DNA for the CDR3: TGTGCCATCAGGGGGACCGGGACGGAAGAGACCCAGTACTTC. This codes for CAIRGTGTEETQYF.

The chain employs TRBV7-2 and TRBJ2-5; TRBD2 aligns across 11 bases. The germline gives CDR1 SGHTA, CDR2 FQGNSA. Trimming removed 1 base from V and 11 bases from J; junction bases left unmatched: 12. This CDR3 is built from 16 residues. In DNA form, the CDR3 reads TGTGCCAGCAGCTTAGGACTACTAGCGGGAGCTACTAAGCAGTACTTC. Residues: CASSLGLLAGATKQYF.

Concerning this clonotype itself: At one end, the junction sequence differs from germline, possibly due to a read error. The chain couples TRBV7-9 to TRBJ2-2; TRBD2 might be the D (6 bases). The V gene's germline CDR1 is SEHNR and CDR2 FQNEAQ (reference sequence). This CDR3 contains 13 residues. The CDR3 loop is CASSFNERGEPFF. The CDR3 DNA reads as TGTGCCAGCAGCTTCAATGAGCGCGGGGAGCCGTTTTTT. Full variable domain (rest looked up from reference TRBV7-9 and TRBJ2-2): DTGVSQNPRHKITKRGQNVTFRCDPISEHNRLYWYRQTLGQGPEFLTYFQNEAQLEKSRLLSDRFSAERPKGSFSTLEIQRTEQGDSAMYLCASSFNERGEPFFGEGSRLTVL.

The chain joins TRBV28 to TRBJ1-2, with D possibly matching TRBD1 (6 bases). The germline V gene encodes CDR1 MDHEN and CDR2 SYDVKM. The CDR3 runs to 14 residues. Trimming shortened V by 6 bases and J by 8 bases, and 19 bases separated the two germline ends. This CDR3 reads CASRGGWGAVGYTF. CDR3 coding DNA: TGTGCCAGCAGGGGGGGATGGGGGGCTGTAGGCTACACCTTC.

The chain joins TRBV11-2 to TRBJ2-7, with D perhaps TRBD2 (5 bases). Gene TRBJ2-1 matches the end of the DNA better, so the J call may be wrong. The germline CDR1 and CDR2 sequences are SGHAT and FQNNGV. The CDR3 runs to 16 residues. The CDR3 loop reads CASSFAGSSSSYEQFF. The DNA for the CDR3 is TGTGCCAGCAGCTTTGCTGGGAGCTCTTCCTCGTATGAGCAGTTCTTC.

This clonotype was observed a handful of times. The chain combines TRBV12-3 or TRBV12-4 with TRBJ2-1; tentative D call: TRBD2 (7 bases). The CDR3 sequence is 15 residues long. The V end lost 0 bases, the J end lost 7 bases, and 13 bases lay between the germline ends. The CDR3 DNA sequence: TGTGCCAGCAGTTTAGCGGGGGGGCCACTTAATGAGCAGTTCTTC. Translating it yields CASSLAGGPLNEQFF.

The rearrangement joins TRBV12-3 or TRBV12-4 to TRBJ2-7, with D unclear. The end of the DNA is better explained by TRBJ2-1, so the J call may be wrong. The CDR3 covers 15 residues. The CDR3 protein is CASSHHPTINNEQFF. The CDR3 DNA follows: TGTGCCAGCAGCCACCACCCCACGATAAACAATGAGCAGTTCTTC.

The chain joins TRBV12-3 or TRBV12-4 to TRBJ1-3, with a tentative D call TRBD1 (6 bases). V was cut by 5 bases and J by 2 bases, with 10 bases left in between. The CDR3 loop spans 14 amino acids. The chain's CDR3 is CASSPQGTGNTIYF. The CDR3 DNA reads TGTGCCAGCAGTCCTCAGGGGACTGGAAACACCATATATTTT.

About this clonotype: A clone one base away is much larger, so this may be a read error. The chain is built from TRBV7-2 and TRBJ2-1; 9 nucleotides align to TRBD1. Judging by the DNA end, TRBJ2-7 fits better; the J call may be wrong. Germline values: CDR1 SGHTA, CDR2 FQGNSA. This CDR3 has 18 amino acids. CDR3 nucleotide sequence: TGTGCCAGCAGCTCACGACTCCCCGGGACAGGGACATACAATGAGCAGTACTTC. Encoded protein: CASSSRLPGTGTYNEQYF.

In this sample, this clonotype turned up a few times. The CDR3 coding sequence is TGCAGCGTGCTACGAAACAATGAGCAGTTCTTC. The encoded protein is CSVLRNNEQFF. V and J are TRBV29-1 and TRBJ2-1; D not resolved. The CDR3 is 11 residues long. With 6 bases removed from V and 5 bases from J, the gap between germline ends came to 8 bases. Germline CDR1 reads SQVTM; CDR2 reads ANQGSEA.

This clonotype came up many times. V is TRBV27 and J is TRBJ2-7; D is unclear. Trimming removed 5 bases at V and 2 bases at J, with 13 bases between. Germline V gene sequence: CDR1 MNHEY, CDR2 SMNVEV (reference sequence). The CDR3 has 14 amino acids. CDR3 loop: CASSIGKTAYEQYF. CDR3 coding DNA: TGTGCCAGCAGTATAGGCAAAACGGCCTACGAGCAGTACTTC.

This clonotype was picked up one time. The chain combines TRBV24-1 with TRBJ2-1; the match to TRBD1 covers 8 bases. With V trimmed by 4 bases and J by 2 bases, 9 bases remained unmatched. CDR1 is KGHDR and CDR2 is SFDVKD in the germline V gene. The CDR3 is 17 residues long. CDR3 sequence reads: CATSDTKGQGTYNEQFF. As DNA, the CDR3 is TGTGCCACCAGTGACACAAAAGGACAGGGTACCTACAATGAGCAGTTCTTC.

The chain links TRBV7-8 to TRBJ2-1, with D uncertain. Looked up from germline, CDR1 is SGHVS and CDR2 is FQNEAQ. Trimming stripped 1 base from V and 6 bases from J, with 19 bases between. This CDR3 region has 17 residues. CDR3 DNA sequence: TGTGCCAGCAGCTTAGTCCAGGCGGAATGGTTGGTCAATGAGCAGTTCTTC. As protein: CASSLVQAEWLVNEQFF.

This clonotype was counted ten times or more. This chain connects TRBV7-3 to TRBJ2-7; D unresolved. Germline lookup yields CDR1 SGHTA and CDR2 FQGTGA. This CDR3 is 13 amino acids long. V dropped 0 bases and J dropped 7 bases, with 10 bases sitting between them. The CDR3 DNA reads TGTGCCAGCAGCTTAACTGCCGGTAATGAGCAGTACTTC. Its protein is CASSLTAGNEQYF.